A single sample is the source of the 29 T cell receptor beta chains below, sequenced in a study of PD-1 blockade in classical Hodgkin lymphoma. Sequencing was performed with immunoSEQ multiplex PCR; in TCRdb, only in-frame clones are kept and a portion is missing. The sample lists more than 35,000 clones; less than 85% were seen once. Every patient had relapsed following autologous stem cell transplantation, and cohorts differed in brentuximab vedotin exposure. Material: peripheral blood mononuclear cells (PBMCs), obtained before the second cycle of nivolumab. The receptor source for this set is a human donor with classical Hodgkin lymphoma.

J is TRBJ2-7 and V is TRBV6-6; weak D call: TRBD1 (6 bases). The CDR3 sequence is 15 residues long. Trimming pared 4 bases from V and 7 bases from J, leaving 20 bases between. In germline, CDR1 is MNHNY, CDR2 SVGAGI (reference sequence). The CDR3 nucleotides are TGTGCCAGCAGTTCACCAAAAACAGGGTTAGAAGAGCAGTACTTC. Its protein is CASSSPKTGLEEQYF.

Regarding this clone: The junction differs from germline at one of its ends, possibly a read error. This chain uses TRBV7-2 with TRBJ2-5, with TRBD1 matching over 7 bases. This CDR3 is built from 13 residues. The germline gives CDR1 SGHTA, CDR2 FQGNSA. The CDR3 loop is CASSLDRGEAQYF. The DNA for the CDR3 is TGTGCCAGCAGCTTAGACAGGGGAGAGGCCCAGTACTTC.

This clone was counted between two and nine times. The V gene is TRBV12-5, the J gene TRBJ2-1; 8 nucleotides align to TRBD1. V was pared by 4 bases and J by 6 bases, with 11 bases of the junction left unmatched. The CDR3 has 16 residues. Per the germline V gene, CDR1 is LGHNT and CDR2 is FRNRAP. For the CDR3, the DNA is TGTGCTAGTGGTTCGTCCGCGACAGGGGTCTCCAATGAGCAGTTCTTC. Protein product: CASGSSATGVSNEQFF.

The chain employs TRBV7-7 and TRBJ2-5, with 8 bases that match TRBD2. Germline V CDR1 and CDR2: SSHAT, FNYEAQ (reference sequence). The CDR3 totals 13 residues. The V segment lost 5 bases and the J segment 4 bases; nucleotides outside the gene matches: 3. The CDR3 region has the DNA TGTGCCAGCAGCCGGGGGACTAGAGAGACCCAGTACTTC. Amino acid sequence: CASSRGTRETQYF.

This clone came up a few times. This chain joins TRBV6-5 and TRBJ2-3; possible D gene TRBD2, 6 bases. The CDR3 covers 13 residues. V lost 6 bases to trimming and J lost 8 bases, with 15 bases between them. Germline V CDR1 and CDR2: MNHEY, SVGAGI. CDR3 sequence reads: CASRHPGTSTQYF. In DNA, the CDR3 is TGTGCCAGCAGACACCCGGGGACTTCTACGCAGTATTTT.

This chain joins TRBV10-3 and TRBJ2-3; unclear D gene. Germline loops: CDR1 ENHRY, CDR2 SYGVKD. V was pared by 5 bases and J by 0 bases, with 3 bases between. This CDR3 comprises 12 residues. CDR3 nucleotide sequence: TGTGCCATCAGTACTAGCACAGATACGCAGTATTTT. Amino acid sequence: CAISTSTDTQYF.

The rearrangement uses TRBV11-2 and TRBJ2-2; 13 bases fit TRBD2. CDR1 is SGHAT, CDR2 FQNNGV, per germline. The CDR3 is made up of 15 amino acids. Trimming cost V 6 bases and J 5 bases; bases outside gene matches: 3. DNA for the CDR3: TGTGCCAGCAGTCCGACTAGCGGGGGGACCGGGGAGCTGTTTTTT. This codes for CASSPTSGGTGELFF. Full variable domain (remainder filled in from reference TRBV11-2 and TRBJ2-2): EAGVAQSPRYKIIEKRQSVAFWCNPISGHATLYWYQQILGQGPKLLIQFQNNGVVDDSQLPKDRFSAERLKGVDSTLKIQPAKLEDSAVYLCASSPTSGGTGELFFGEGSRLTVL.

In its sample, this clone was seen once. The chain recombines TRBV5-1 with TRBJ2-7, with D perhaps being TRBD1 or TRBD2 (6 bases each). Trimming stripped 1 base from V and 7 bases from J, with 15 bases between. The CDR3 has 14 residues. CDR1 is SGHRS, CDR2 YFSETQ, per germline. The CDR3 protein is CASSLFSGGGEQYF. The DNA for the CDR3 is TGCGCCAGCAGCTTGTTTTCCGGGGGCGGAGAGCAGTACTTC.

This chain links TRBV29-1 with TRBJ2-1, with 9 nucleotides matching TRBD2. V shed 7 bases and J 0 bases; nucleotides not matched to a gene: 10. Germline assignment: CDR1 SQVTM and CDR2 ANQGSEA. This CDR3 region has 16 residues. The CDR3 bases are TGCAGCGCTCGCCGACTAGCGGATAGCTCCTACAATGAGCAGTTCTTC. Its translation: CSARRLADSSYNEQFF.

V and J are TRBV6-5 and TRBJ2-5, with D perhaps matching TRBD1 or TRBD2 (5 bases each). CDR1 is MNHEY, CDR2 SVGAGI, per germline. CDR3 length equals 15 residues. V was clipped by 5 bases and J by 2 bases, with 15 bases between them. The chain's CDR3 is CASSTWDGPQETQYF. The DNA of the CDR3 is TGTGCCAGCAGTACATGGGACGGGCCTCAAGAGACCCAGTACTTC.

The rearrangement links TRBV5-1 to TRBJ1-2; D not resolved. The CDR3 length is 13 residues. Germline V lookup: CDR1 SGHRS, CDR2 YFSETQ. V was pared by 4 bases and J by 0 bases, with 7 bases between. CDR3 nucleotides: TGCGCCAGCAGCCTGTCCCCTAACTATGGCTACACCTTC. Amino acids: CASSLSPNYGYTF. Complete variable domain (other parts from reference TRBV5-1 and TRBJ1-2): KAGVTQTPRYLIKTRGQQVTLSCSPISGHRSVSWYQQTPGQGLQFLFEYFSETQRNKGNFPGRFSGRQFSNSRSEMNVSTLELGDSALYLCASSLSPNYGYTFGSGTRLTVV.

The rearrangement uses TRBV18 and TRBJ2-7; 8 positions match TRBD1. The CDR3 covers 14 residues. V lost 3 bases, J lost 3 bases, and 4 bases stayed unmatched. Germline values: CDR1 KGHSH, CDR2 LQKENI. The CDR3 region has the DNA TGTGCCAGCTCACCGGTTACAGGGGGCTACGAGCAGTACTTC. It codes for CASSPVTGGYEQYF.

The chain has TRBV29-1 and TRBJ1-2, with D possibly TRBD1 on 5 matching bases. The CDR3 loop spans 11 amino acids. Trimming shortened V by 7 bases and J by 8 bases, and 14 bases separated the two germline ends. Germline V gene sequence: CDR1 SQVTM, CDR2 ANQGSEA. The DNA of the CDR3 is TGCAGCGCTTTGTGGGGGGAGGGCTACACCTTC. Translation: CSALWGEGYTF.

V is TRBV5-6 and J is TRBJ2-3, with D possibly TRBD2 on 5 matching bases. CDR1 is SGHDT and CDR2 is YYEEEE in the germline V gene. V lost 2 bases and J 2 bases, leaving 9 bases between the germline ends. The CDR3 covers 14 residues. The CDR3 DNA follows: TGTGCCAGCAGCTTCGGGGTGTCCACAGATACGCAGTATTTT. Residues: CASSFGVSTDTQYF.

V usage is TRBV28 and J usage is TRBJ1-1, with D tentatively TRBD1 (5 bases). Germline CDR1 and CDR2: MDHEN and SYDVKM. The CDR3 loop spans 17 amino acids. V was pared by 5 bases and J by 2 bases, with 21 bases between. The CDR3 nucleotides are TGTGCCAGCAGTGGGTTACCTGACAGCTACGAAAACACTGAAGCTTTCTTT. Translation: CASSGLPDSYENTEAFF.

As concerns this clone: Given a much more abundant clone one base away, this may be a read error. The V call is TRBV2, the J call TRBJ1-1, with 12 bases matching TRBD1. Trimming took 3 bases from V and 8 from J; bases not matched to a gene: 1. Germline V gene data show CDR1 as SNHLY and CDR2 as FYNNEI. The CDR3 has 13 residues. This chain's CDR3 is CASSEGTGGEAFF. The CDR3 DNA reads as TGTGCCAGCAGTGAGGGGACAGGGGGCGAAGCTTTCTTT.

The chain is built from TRBV5-4 and TRBJ2-5; a weak D match, TRBD1 (5 bases). The V gene's germline CDR1 is SGHNT and CDR2 YYREEE (reference sequence). This CDR3 is built from 14 residues. V was clipped by 2 bases and J by 0 bases, with 8 bases between them. DNA of the CDR3: TGTGCCAGCAGCTTCACAGGAGACCAAGAGACCCAGTACTTC. Residues: CASSFTGDQETQYF.

V usage is TRBV5-1 and J usage is TRBJ2-7; 10 bases fit TRBD1. With V trimmed by 2 bases and J by 1 base, 6 bases remained unmatched. The germline CDR1 and CDR2 sequences are SGHRS and YFSETQ. The CDR3 runs 16 residues. The CDR3 sequence is CASSLQGQGLSYEQYF. The CDR3 DNA reads as TGCGCCAGCAGCTTACAGGGACAGGGGCTTTCCTACGAGCAGTACTTC.

The rearrangement joins TRBV7-9 to TRBJ2-2, with D possibly called TRBD1 or TRBD2 (5 bases each). Trimming left V 6 bases short and J 5 bases short, with 13 bases between. Looked up from germline, CDR1 is SEHNR and CDR2 is FQNEAQ (reference sequence). CDR3 length: 14 residues. The chain's CDR3 is CASRPGTGTGELFF. CDR3 DNA sequence: TGTGCCAGCAGACCGGGGACGGGGACCGGGGAGCTGTTTTTT.

A single count supports this clone. The chain has TRBV2 and TRBJ1-1; D is possibly TRBD1 (5 bases). CDR3 size: 13 residues. Germline V gene sequence: CDR1 SNHLY, CDR2 FYNNEI. Trimming took 7 bases from V and 1 from J, leaving 10 bases between them. The CDR3 DNA sequence: TGTGCCAGCACCAAAGGGGAGAACACTGAAGCTTTCTTT. Amino acids: CASTKGENTEAFF.

V usage is TRBV2 and J usage is TRBJ2-3; TRBD2 matches at 9 bases. This CDR3 has 17 amino acids. Unmatched junction bases numbered 10, after V lost 6 bases and J lost 0 bases. CDR1 SNHLY and CDR2 FYNNEI come from the germline V gene. Here the CDR3 reads CASRERSGTSSTDTQYF. The CDR3 region has the DNA TGTGCCAGCAGGGAACGATCCGGGACTAGCAGCACAGATACGCAGTATTTT.

The genes are TRBV9 and TRBJ1-2, with 8 bases identical to TRBD1. Losses at the gene ends were 4 bases for V and 5 bases for J; bases not matched to a gene: 7. Germline V gene data show CDR1 as SGDLS and CDR2 as YYNGEE. The CDR3 is made up of 14 amino acids. As DNA, the CDR3 is TGTGCCAGCAGCCTAGGGACAGGCCCGTATGGCTACACCTTC. Translation: CASSLGTGPYGYTF.

There are a few counts of this clone. The rearrangement joins TRBV5-1 to TRBJ1-2; D is unclear. Between the trimmed V and J ends, which lost 0 bases and 1 base, there was a span of 7 bases. The germline gives CDR1 SGHRS, CDR2 YFSETQ. This CDR3 spans 14 amino acids. CDR3 bases: TGCGCCAGCAGCTTGGCGGAATTTAACTATGGCTACACCTTC. Amino acids: CASSLAEFNYGYTF.

The CDR3: CASSPGIGEGYEQYF. CDR3 sequence (DNA): TGTGCCAGCAGCCCGGGGATTGGGGAAGGCTACGAGCAGTACTTC. The chain carries TRBV7-6 and TRBJ2-7; TRBD2 is a possible D gene (5 bases). Germline-derived CDR1 and CDR2 are SGHVS and FNYEAQ. The CDR3 extends over 15 amino acids. Trimming shortened V by 5 bases and J by 3 bases, and 17 bases separated the two germline ends.

The chain couples TRBV5-1 to TRBJ1-1; D is uncertain. Trimming left V 0 bases short and J 10 bases short, with 13 bases between. The CDR3 is 13 residues long. Germline V gives CDR1 SGHRS, CDR2 YFSETQ. The CDR3 DNA follows: TGCGCCAGCAGCTTGGATTTTTCGTCCGTAGCTTTCTTT. It encodes CASSLDFSSVAFF.

This chain uses TRBV29-1 with TRBJ2-5; 14 bases line up with TRBD2. The V gene's germline CDR1 is SQVTM and CDR2 ANQGSEA. Unmatched junction bases numbered 4, after V lost 4 bases and J lost 0 bases. This CDR3 has 16 residues. CDR3 bases: TGCAGCGTTGTGGGACTAGCGGGGGAATACCAAGAGACCCAGTACTTC. Residues: CSVVGLAGEYQETQYF.

The V call is TRBV19, the J call TRBJ1-1, with 7 positions matching TRBD1. V lost 7 bases to trimming and J lost 1 base; unmatched junction nucleotides: 9. Per the germline V gene, CDR1 is LNHDA and CDR2 is SQIVND (reference sequence). The CDR3 runs 15 residues. Here the CDR3 DNA reads TGTGCCAGTACCGACCGACAGGGTAAGAACACTGAAGCTTTCTTT. It is translated as CASTDRQGKNTEAFF.

The rearrangement links TRBV29-1 to TRBJ1-2, with D unresolved. Germline CDR1 is SQVTM and CDR2 is ANQGSEA. This CDR3 is built from 13 residues. V was clipped by 0 bases and J by 4 bases, with 9 bases between them. CDR3 amino acids: CSVEDPERYGYTF. CDR3 in DNA: TGCAGCGTTGAAGATCCTGAACGCTATGGCTACACCTTC. Looking up the rest from reference TRBV29-1 and TRBJ1-2 gives the full variable domain: SAVISQKPSRDICQRGTSLTIQCQVDSQVTMMFWYRQQPGQSLTLIATANQGSEATYESGFVIDKFPISRPNLTFSTLTVSNMSPEDSSIYLCSVEDPERYGYTFGSGTRLTVV.

The CDR3 here is CASTGPDRGIGELFF. As DNA, the CDR3 is TGTGCCAGCACTGGCCCGGACAGGGGCATCGGGGAGCTGTTTTTT. This chain joins TRBV2 and TRBJ2-2; 9 nucleotides line up with TRBD1. Germline-derived CDR1 and CDR2 are SNHLY and FYNNEI. There are 15 residues in the CDR3. The V and J ends lost 7 bases and 7 bases, in that order; junction bases with no gene match: 10.